A selection of T cell receptor beta chains follows, all from one sample in a study of CD4+ T cells in melanoma. TCRdb's copy holds only in-frame clones and misses some; the assay was immunoSEQ multiplex PCR. The table includes around 100,000 clones, about 90% detected once. Sequencing was carried out using peripheral blood. The receptors shown here come from a human donor with melanoma. CDR3s leave out the opening cysteine and the closing phenylalanine or tryptophan.

j_call v_call cdr3_aa
TRBJ1-5 TRBV6-6 ASSSGTGGNQPQH
TRBJ1-4 TRBV11-2 ASSSTGTGDEKLF
TRBJ2-7 TRBV7-2 ASSLRGGNSAYEQY
TRBJ2-5 TRBV5-1 ASSLMLAQETQY
TRBJ2-5 TRBV5-1 ASSLGGFQETQY
TRBJ2-3 TRBV5-1 ASTPQASEILGTDTQY
TRBJ2-7 TRBV18 ASSPGAGYEQY
TRBJ1-5 TRBV7-2 ASRVFGVGNQPQH
TRBJ2-3 TRBV7-3 ASSSGLAGVWDTQY
TRBJ2-7 TRBV11-3 ASSTKALDSPYEQY
TRBJ2-3 TRBV7-2 ASSLVVPDTQY
TRBJ1-1 TRBV5-3 ARSPTGMSNTEAF
TRBJ1-1 TRBV4-2 ASSQDQGTEAF
TRBJ2-7 TRBV5-6 ASSAISGGSSYEQY
TRBJ2-3 TRBV2 ASKSGTNKDTQY
TRBJ1-1 TRBV7-9 ASSLTEGAF
TRBJ2-5 TRBV19 ASSRELQETQY
TRBJ1-5 TRBV19 ASSPRPSGNQPQH
TRBJ2-7 TRBV5-1 ASFAGTGYEQY
TRBJ1-1 TRBV7-3 ASSLTPARGGPNTEAF
TRBJ1-2 TRBV7-3 ASSLYQEAGYT
TRBJ2-1 TRBV4-1 ASSQERSVYNEQF
TRBJ2-7 TRBV7-9 ASSLGTGAYEQY
TRBJ1-4 TRBV4-3 ASSRGVTNEKLF
TRBJ1-5 TRBV28 ASSLNRDDQPQH
TRBJ1-4 TRBV21-1 ASSNGTGATNEKLF